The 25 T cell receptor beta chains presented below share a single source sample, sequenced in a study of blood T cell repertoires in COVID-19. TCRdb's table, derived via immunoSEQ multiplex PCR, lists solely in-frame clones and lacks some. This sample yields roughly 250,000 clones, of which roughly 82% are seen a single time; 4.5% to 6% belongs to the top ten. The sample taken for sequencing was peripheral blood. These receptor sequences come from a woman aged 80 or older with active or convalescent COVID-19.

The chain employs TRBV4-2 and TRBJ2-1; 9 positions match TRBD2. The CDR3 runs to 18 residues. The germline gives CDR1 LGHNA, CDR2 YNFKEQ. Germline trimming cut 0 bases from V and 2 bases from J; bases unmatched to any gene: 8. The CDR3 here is CASSQEVSRGGAYNEQFF. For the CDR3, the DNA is TGTGCCAGCAGCCAAGAGGTTTCCCGCGGGGGGGCCTACAATGAGCAGTTCTTC.

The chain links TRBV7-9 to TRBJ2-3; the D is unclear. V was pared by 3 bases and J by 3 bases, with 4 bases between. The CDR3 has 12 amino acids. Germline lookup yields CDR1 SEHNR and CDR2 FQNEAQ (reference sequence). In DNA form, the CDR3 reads TGTGCCAGCAGCTTCCCTACAGATACGCAGTATTTT. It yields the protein CASSFPTDTQYF.

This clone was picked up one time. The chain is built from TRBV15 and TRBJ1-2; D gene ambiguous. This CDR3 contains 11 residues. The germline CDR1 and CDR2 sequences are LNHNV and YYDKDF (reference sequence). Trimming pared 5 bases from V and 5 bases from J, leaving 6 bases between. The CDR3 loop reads CATSDNYGYTF. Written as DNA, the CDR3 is TGTGCCACCAGCGACAATTATGGCTACACCTTC. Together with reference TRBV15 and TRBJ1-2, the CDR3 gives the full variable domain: DAMVIQNPRYQVTQFGKPVTLSCSQTLNHNVMYWYQQKSSQAPKLLFHYYDKDFNNEADTPDNFQSRRPNTSFCFLDIRSPGLGDTAMYLCATSDNYGYTFGSGTRLTVV.

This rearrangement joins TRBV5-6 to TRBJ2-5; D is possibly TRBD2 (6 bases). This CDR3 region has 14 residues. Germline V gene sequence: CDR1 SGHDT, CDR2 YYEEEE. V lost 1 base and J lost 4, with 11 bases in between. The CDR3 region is CASSLREFGETQYF. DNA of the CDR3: TGTGCCAGCAGCTTGCGGGAGTTCGGAGAGACCCAGTACTTC.

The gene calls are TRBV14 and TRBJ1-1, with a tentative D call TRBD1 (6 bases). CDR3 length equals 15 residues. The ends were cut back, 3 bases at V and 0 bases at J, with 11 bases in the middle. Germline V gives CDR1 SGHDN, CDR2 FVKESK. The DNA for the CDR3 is TGTGCCAGCAGCCAGACAGGACAGATGAACACTGAAGCTTTCTTT. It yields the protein CASSQTGQMNTEAFF. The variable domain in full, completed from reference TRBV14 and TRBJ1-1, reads EAGVTQFPSHSVIEKGQTVTLRCDPISGHDNLYWYRRVMGKEIKFLLHFVKESKQDESGMPNNRFLAERTGGTYSTLKVQPAELEDSGVYFCASSQTGQMNTEAFFGQGTRLTVV.

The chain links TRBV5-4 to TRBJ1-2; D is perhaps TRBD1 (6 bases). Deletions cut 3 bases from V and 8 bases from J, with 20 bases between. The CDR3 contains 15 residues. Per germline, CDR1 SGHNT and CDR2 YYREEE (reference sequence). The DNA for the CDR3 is TGTGCCAGCAGCTCAAGACGGACAGCCCAGGAGGGCTACACCTTC. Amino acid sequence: CASSSRRTAQEGYTF.

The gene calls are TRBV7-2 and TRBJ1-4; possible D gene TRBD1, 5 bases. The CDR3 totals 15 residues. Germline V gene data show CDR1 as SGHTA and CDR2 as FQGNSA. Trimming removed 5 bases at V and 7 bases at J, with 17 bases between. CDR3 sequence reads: CASSPATTATEKLFF. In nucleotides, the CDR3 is TGTGCCAGCAGCCCTGCGACGACAGCCACTGAAAAACTGTTTTTT. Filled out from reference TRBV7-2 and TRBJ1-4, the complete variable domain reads GAGVSQSPSNKVTEKGKDVELRCDPISGHTALYWYRQSLGQGLEFLIYFQGNSAPDKSGLPSDRFSAERTGGSVSTLTIQRTQQEDSAVYLCASSPATTATEKLFFGSGTQLSVL.

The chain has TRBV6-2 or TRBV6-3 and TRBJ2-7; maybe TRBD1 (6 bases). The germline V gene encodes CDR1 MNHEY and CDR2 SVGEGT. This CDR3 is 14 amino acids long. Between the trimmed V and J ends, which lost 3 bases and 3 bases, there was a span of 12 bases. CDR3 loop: CASSYQGTNYEQYF. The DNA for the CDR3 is TGTGCCAGCAGTTATCAGGGGACGAACTACGAGCAGTACTTC.

CDR3: CASSDLAGDRQYF. CDR3 DNA: TGCGCCAGCAGTGATCTCGCGGGAGATAGGCAGTACTTC. This chain joins TRBV10-2 and TRBJ2-7; TRBD2 matches at 7 bases. The germline gives CDR1 WSHSY, CDR2 SAAADI. With 3 bases clipped from V and 9 bases from J, the junction kept 8 bases outside the gene matches. The CDR3 has 13 residues.

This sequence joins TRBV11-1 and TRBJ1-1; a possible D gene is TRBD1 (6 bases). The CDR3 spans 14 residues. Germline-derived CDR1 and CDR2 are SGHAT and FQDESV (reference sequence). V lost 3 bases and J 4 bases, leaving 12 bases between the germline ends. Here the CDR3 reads CASSFQGISTEAFF. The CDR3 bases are TGTGCCAGCAGCTTCCAGGGGATTAGCACTGAAGCTTTCTTT. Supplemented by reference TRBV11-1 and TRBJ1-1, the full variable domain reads EAEVAQSPRYKITEKSQAVAFWCDPISGHATLYWYRQILGQGPELLVQFQDESVVDDSQLPKDRFSAERLKGVDSTLKIQPAELGDSAMYLCASSFQGISTEAFFGQGTRLTVV.

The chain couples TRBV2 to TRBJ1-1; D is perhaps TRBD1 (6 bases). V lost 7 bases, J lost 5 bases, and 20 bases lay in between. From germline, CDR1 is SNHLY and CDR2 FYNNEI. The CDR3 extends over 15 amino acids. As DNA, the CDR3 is TGTGCCAGCACCTTAGGGACAAGCGGTGGTACTGAAGCTTTCTTT. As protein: CASTLGTSGGTEAFF.

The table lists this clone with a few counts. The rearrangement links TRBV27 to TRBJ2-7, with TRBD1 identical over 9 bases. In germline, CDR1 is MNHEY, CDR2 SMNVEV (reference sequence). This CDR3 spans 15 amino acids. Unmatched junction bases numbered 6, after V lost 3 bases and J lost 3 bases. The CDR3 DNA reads TGTGCCAGCAGTTTGGAAGGGACAGGGTACTACGAGCAGTACTTC. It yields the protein CASSLEGTGYYEQYF.

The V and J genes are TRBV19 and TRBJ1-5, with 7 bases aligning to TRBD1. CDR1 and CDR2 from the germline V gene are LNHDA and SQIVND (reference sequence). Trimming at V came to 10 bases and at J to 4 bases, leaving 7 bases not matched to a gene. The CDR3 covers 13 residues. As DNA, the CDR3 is TGTGCCACCTCGGACAGGAGAAATCAGCCCCAGCATTTT. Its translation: CATSDRRNQPQHF.

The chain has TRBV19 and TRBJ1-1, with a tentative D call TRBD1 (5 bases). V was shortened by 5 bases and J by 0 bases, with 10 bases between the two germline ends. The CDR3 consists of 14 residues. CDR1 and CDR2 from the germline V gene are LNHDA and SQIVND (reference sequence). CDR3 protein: CASSPRQMNTEAFF. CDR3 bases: TGTGCCAGTAGTCCCCGACAGATGAACACTGAAGCTTTCTTT.

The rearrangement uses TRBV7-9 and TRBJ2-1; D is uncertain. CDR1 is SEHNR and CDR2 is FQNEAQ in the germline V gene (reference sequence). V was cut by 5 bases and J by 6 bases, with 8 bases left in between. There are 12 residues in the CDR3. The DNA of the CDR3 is TGTGCCAGCAGCGAGTCTCGCAATGAGCAGTTCTTC. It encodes CASSESRNEQFF.

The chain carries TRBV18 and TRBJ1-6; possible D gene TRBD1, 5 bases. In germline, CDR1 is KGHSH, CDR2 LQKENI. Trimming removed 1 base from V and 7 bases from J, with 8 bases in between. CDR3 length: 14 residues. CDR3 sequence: CASSPLDRNSPLHF. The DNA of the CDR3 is TGTGCCAGCTCACCACTCGACAGAAATTCACCCCTCCACTTT.

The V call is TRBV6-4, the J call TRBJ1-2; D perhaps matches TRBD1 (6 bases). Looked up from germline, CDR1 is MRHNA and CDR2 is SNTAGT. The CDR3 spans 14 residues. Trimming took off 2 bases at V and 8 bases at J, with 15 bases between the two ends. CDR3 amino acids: CASSDQAGVGGYTF. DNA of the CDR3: TGTGCCAGCAGTGACCAGGCAGGGGTCGGGGGCTACACCTTC.

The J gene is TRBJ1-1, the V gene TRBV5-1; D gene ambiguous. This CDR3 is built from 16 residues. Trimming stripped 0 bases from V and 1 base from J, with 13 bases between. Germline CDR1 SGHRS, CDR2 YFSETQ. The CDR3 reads CASSLGAAEGNTEAFF. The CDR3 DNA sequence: TGCGCCAGCAGCTTGGGGGCAGCCGAGGGGAACACTGAAGCTTTCTTT.

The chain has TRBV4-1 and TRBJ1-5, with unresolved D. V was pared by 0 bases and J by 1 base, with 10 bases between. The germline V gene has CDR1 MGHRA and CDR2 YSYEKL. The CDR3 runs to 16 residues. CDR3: CASSQDPWESNQPQHF. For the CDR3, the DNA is TGCGCCAGCAGCCAAGATCCCTGGGAGAGCAATCAGCCCCAGCATTTT.

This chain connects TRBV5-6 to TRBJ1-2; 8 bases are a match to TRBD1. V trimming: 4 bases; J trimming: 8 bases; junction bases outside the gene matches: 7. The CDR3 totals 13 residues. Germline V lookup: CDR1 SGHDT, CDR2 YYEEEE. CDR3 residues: CASSPRTGWGYTF. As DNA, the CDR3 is TGTGCCAGCAGCCCCAGGACAGGGTGGGGCTACACCTTC.

This chain's CDR3 is CASSEYRGLAKNIQYF. The CDR3 DNA sequence: TGTGCCAGCAGTGAATATCGAGGGCTAGCCAAAAACATTCAGTACTTC. The J gene is TRBJ2-4, the V gene TRBV25-1; D is possibly TRBD2 (5 bases). V was trimmed by 0 bases and J by 0 bases, leaving 9 bases between them. This CDR3 comprises 16 residues. Germline V gene sequence: CDR1 MGHDK, CDR2 SYGVNS. Together with reference TRBV25-1 and TRBJ2-4, the CDR3 gives the full variable domain: EADIYQTPRYLVIGTGKKITLECSQTMGHDKMYWYQQDPGMELHLIHYSYGVNSTEKGDLSSESTVSRIRTEHFPLTLESARPSHTSQYLCASSEYRGLAKNIQYFGAGTRLSVL.

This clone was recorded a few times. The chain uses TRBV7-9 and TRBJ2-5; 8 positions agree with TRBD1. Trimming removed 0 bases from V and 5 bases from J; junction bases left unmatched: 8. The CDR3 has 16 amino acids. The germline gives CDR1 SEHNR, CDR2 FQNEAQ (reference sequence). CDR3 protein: CASSLARGRNLETQYF. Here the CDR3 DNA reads TGTGCCAGCAGCTTAGCCAGGGGGCGTAATCTCGAGACCCAGTACTTC.

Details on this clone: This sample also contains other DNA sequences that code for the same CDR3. CDR3 nucleotides: TGTGCCAGCTCACCCCTAGCGGGATACAATGAGCAGTTCTTC. This sequence encodes CASSPLAGYNEQFF. The V call is TRBV18, the J call TRBJ2-1, with TRBD2 identical over 9 bases. The germline gives CDR1 KGHSH, CDR2 LQKENI. V was pared by 3 bases and J by 4 bases, with 1 base of the junction left unmatched. The CDR3 runs to 14 residues. Complete variable domain (other parts from reference TRBV18 and TRBJ2-1): NAGVMQNPRHLVRRRGQEARLRCSPMKGHSHVYWYRQLPEEGLKFMVYLQKENIIDESGMPKERFSAEFPKEGPSILRIQQVVRGDSAAYFCASSPLAGYNEQFFGPGTRLTVL.

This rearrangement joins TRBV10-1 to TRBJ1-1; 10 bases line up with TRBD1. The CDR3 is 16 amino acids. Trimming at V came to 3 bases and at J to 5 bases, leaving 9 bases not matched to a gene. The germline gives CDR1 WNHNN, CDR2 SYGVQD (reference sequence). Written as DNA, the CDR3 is TGCGCCAGCAGTGACTTTCGGGACAGGGGAAAGACTGAAGCTTTCTTT. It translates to CASSDFRDRGKTEAFF.

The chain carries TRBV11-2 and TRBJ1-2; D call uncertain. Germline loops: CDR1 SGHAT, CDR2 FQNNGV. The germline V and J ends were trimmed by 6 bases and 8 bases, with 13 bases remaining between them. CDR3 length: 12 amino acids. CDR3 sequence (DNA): TGTGCCAGCAGGAGGGAAGAAGGAGGCTACACCTTC. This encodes CASRREEGGYTF.